The sequence of this TCR beta chain was determined in a study of blood T cell repertoires in COVID-19. About the research overall: Nucleic acid was either cDNA or gDNA, and it came from T cells, B-cell-depleted T cells, or PBMCs.

Germline-derived CDR1 and CDR2 are SGHDT and YYEEEE. Trimming took 4 bases from V and 1 from J; bases not matched to a gene: 12. The CDR3 length is 17 residues. Here immunoSEQ multiplex PCR was the method, and the copy in TCRdb shows in-frame clones only, minus some. There are approximately 220,000 clones in the sample; around nine tenths occur only once, and about 6% lies in the top ten. This sequence was found in a man in his sixties who had recovered from COVID-19. V gene TRBV5-6 combines with J gene TRBJ2-5, with TRBD2 identical over 8 bases. Specimen: peripheral blood. The CDR3 DNA reads as TGTGCCAGCAGCCCTGAGTTAGCGGGGTTCTCCCAAGAGACCCAGTACTTC. It yields the protein CASSPELAGFSQETQYF. The whole variable domain, filled in from reference TRBV5-6 and TRBJ2-5, reads DAGVTQSPTHLIKTRGQQVTLRCSPKSGHDTVSWYQQALGQGPQFIFQYYEEEERQRGNFPDRFSGHQFPNYSSELNVNALLLGDSALYLCASSPELAGFSQETQYFGPGTRLLVL.